Included here is one T cell receptor beta chain sequence, with context. Its matching antigen is unknown. The sample originates from a study of cytomegalovirus exposure and HLA in healthy donors. With 60 Vbeta and 13 Jbeta primers, the PCR was carried out. Some clones are missing from TCRdb's copy, which holds only in-frame ones; the method was immunoSEQ multiplex PCR. Of 150,000 to 200,000 clones in the sample, around 68% are singletons; the top ten hold roughly 1.6%. General study findings and limits: Some TCR beta chains (over 150 of them) were listed as cytomegalovirus-associated.

Trimming removed 3 bases from V and 7 bases from J; junction bases left unmatched: 8. CDR3 length: 15 residues. CDR1 and CDR2 from the germline V gene are SEHNR and FQNEAQ (reference sequence). The chain is built from TRBV7-9 and TRBJ1-1; the match to TRBD1 covers 10 bases. The receptor was derived from a girl between 5 and 17 years old in good health and CMV-seronegative. Sequences were obtained from PBMCs. Here the CDR3 DNA reads TGTGCCAGCAGCTTGACAGGGGGCGCCCCTGGTGAAGCTTTCTTT. Protein: CASSLTGGAPGEAFF.